This T cell receptor beta chain emerged from a study of OX40 agonist ivuxolimab in advanced cancers. Study details: Each dose-escalation patient presented with hepatocellular carcinoma, melanoma, renal cell or head and neck cancer.

A note on this clone: One junction end does not reproduce the germline sequence, and a read error may be involved.

This table comes from immunoSEQ multiplex PCR, and its TCRdb copy is limited to in-frame clones, with some not included. The sample consists of under 80,000 clones, 65% to 90% of them appearing once. Germline CDR1 and CDR2: MNHEY and SMNVEV (reference sequence). There are 12 residues in the CDR3. This chain connects TRBV27 to TRBJ2-2; no firm D call. Source: CD4+ or CD8+ T cells sorted from blood, taken in a trial of the OX40 agonist ivuxolimab. The source is an adult with an advanced solid tumor such as melanoma, head and neck, liver or kidney cancer. CDR3 amino acids: CASRFGHGELFF. CDR3 coding DNA: TGTGCCAGCCGTTTCGGTCACGGGGAGCTGTTTTTT.